One and the same sample provided the 14 T cell receptor beta chains below, sequenced in a study of spatial heterogeneity in lung cancer. Using its own MiXCR run on the 5' RACE reads, TCRdb lists one record per CDR3 protein. The sample yields approximately 25,000 distinct CDR3 sequences, approximately 9.5% seen once. These TCRs' antigens remain unknown. Time point: sample taken at primary tumor resection. Study observations and caveats: Tumoral mutation counts were tracked by counts of expanded intratumoral alpha and beta TCRs.

Sample: lung tumor tissue, taken at surgery. The receptors here all came from a male donor with early-stage non-small cell lung cancer.

The V call is TRBV11-2, the J call TRBJ2-4; weak D call: TRBD2 (6 bases). This CDR3 is 16 amino acids long. From germline, CDR1 is SGHAT and CDR2 FQNNGV. The V end was cut by 3 bases, the J end by 9 bases, with 21 bases between. CDR3 nucleotide sequence: TGTGCCAGCAGCTTCACCGCGGGGAAGATAGAGGGCATTCAGTACTTC. It translates to CASSFTAGKIEGIQYF. Filled out from reference TRBV11-2 and TRBJ2-4, the complete variable domain reads EAGVAQSPRYKIIEKRQSVAFWCNPISGHATLYWYQQILGQGPKLLIQFQNNGVVDDSQLPKDRFSAERLKGVDSTLKIQPAKLEDSAVYLCASSFTAGKIEGIQYFGAGTRLSVL.

This clonotype was picked up a small number of times. The V call is TRBV6-5, the J call TRBJ2-7; D may be TRBD2 (6 bases). CDR3 length: 19 residues. V dropped 6 bases and J dropped 0 bases, with 27 bases sitting between them. CDR1 MNHEY and CDR2 SVGAGI come from the germline V gene. The CDR3 reads CASRRGTGSGGISSYEQYF. DNA of the CDR3: TGTGCCAGCAGACGAGGGACTGGTTCGGGCGGCATCAGCTCCTACGAGCAGTACTTC.

In its sample, this clonotype was seen many times. The chain couples TRBV27 to TRBJ1-5; weak D call: TRBD1 (6 bases). The CDR3 sequence is 17 residues long. CDR1 MNHEY and CDR2 SMNVEV come from the germline V gene (reference sequence). Trimming removed 3 bases at V and 0 bases at J, with 15 bases between. CDR3 residues: CASSFQGPVYSNQPQHF. The DNA for the CDR3 is TGTGCCAGCAGTTTCCAGGGGCCCGTGTATAGCAATCAGCCCCAGCATTTT.

By share, this clonotype ranks as medium-sized. The J gene is TRBJ1-1, the V gene TRBV7-8; no clear D. Trimming shortened V by 1 base and J by 2 bases, and 5 bases separated the two germline ends. CDR1 and CDR2 (germline): SGHVS, FQNEAQ. This CDR3 region has 13 residues. The DNA of the CDR3 is TGTGCCAGCAGCTTAGAAGGAAACACTGAAGCTTTCTTT. Translating gives CASSLEGNTEAFF.

This clonotype qualifies as medium-sized. The chain employs TRBV28 and TRBJ2-6, with no clear D. Trimming took 5 bases from V and 0 from J, leaving 8 bases between them. CDR1 MDHEN and CDR2 SYDVKM come from the germline V gene. This CDR3 is 15 amino acids long. DNA of the CDR3: TGTGCCAGCAGTATACACAGCTCTGGGGCCAACGTCCTGACTTTC. Protein: CASSIHSSGANVLTF. The full variable domain, rest sourced from reference TRBV28 and TRBJ2-6, is DVKVTQSSRYLVKRTGEKVFLECVQDMDHENMFWYRQDPGLGLRLIYFSYDVKMKEKGDIPEGYSVSREKKERFSLILESASTNQTSMYLCASSIHSSGANVLTFGAGSRLTVL.

The sample holds many counts of this clonotype. DNA of the CDR3: TGTGCCAGCAGCTCCCCCCAGGGGGCCGGGGAGCTGTTTTTT. Translated: CASSSPQGAGELFF. This chain links TRBV7-8 with TRBJ2-2, with 7 bases aligning to TRBD1. The V segment lost 4 bases and the J segment 6 bases; nucleotides outside the gene matches: 5. This CDR3 has 14 residues. Germline CDR1 is SGHVS and CDR2 is FQNEAQ.

In its sample, this clonotype was seen many times. The chain employs TRBV7-9 and TRBJ1-6; TRBD1 matches 8 bases. J was trimmed by 6 bases and V by 7 bases; bases with no gene match: 5. The CDR3 spans 14 residues. Germline V gene sequence: CDR1 SEHNR, CDR2 FQNEAQ (reference sequence). The CDR3 loop is CASNTGGLNSPLHF. DNA of the CDR3: TGTGCCAGCAATACAGGGGGACTTAATTCACCCCTCCACTTT.

This clonotype has a handful of counts. The CDR3 bases are TGTGCCAGCAGCAAATGGGACAGTCAAGGGAGCACAGATACGCAGTATTTT. Translation gives CASSKWDSQGSTDTQYF. V gene TRBV21-1 combines with J gene TRBJ2-3; the table's D call, TRBD1, was not checked against the DNA. TRBV21-1 is termed a pseudogene. This CDR3 has 17 residues.

This clonotype occurred a few times. The chain links TRBV28 to TRBJ2-5; 7 bases match TRBD2. The CDR3 length is 15 residues. Germline CDR1 reads MDHEN; CDR2 reads SYDVKM. V lost 5 bases and J lost 4; bases outside the gene matches: 10. The DNA of the CDR3 is TGTGCCAGCAGTCCACAGGCTAGCGGTTTAGAGACCCAGTACTTC. Translating gives CASSPQASGLETQYF.

This clonotype was recorded at least ten times. V gene TRBV9 combines with J gene TRBJ2-1; a possible D gene is TRBD2 (6 bases). Germline V lookup: CDR1 SGDLS, CDR2 YYNGEE. The V end lost 4 bases, the J end lost 3 bases, and 14 bases lay between the germline ends. This CDR3 is built from 15 residues. The chain's CDR3 is CASSRSLADYNEQFF. CDR3 sequence (DNA): TGTGCCAGCAGCCGAAGTTTAGCGGACTACAATGAGCAGTTCTTC. The complete variable domain, with remaining parts taken from reference TRBV9 and TRBJ2-1, reads DSGVTQTPKHLITATGQRVTLRCSPRSGDLSVYWYQQSLDQGLQFLIQYYNGEERAKGNILERFSAQQFPDLHSELNLSSLELGDSALYFCASSRSLADYNEQFFGPGTRLTVL.

The CDR3 DNA follows: TGTGCCAGCAGTTTCGGGAGTAAGGGAAACACCATATATTTT. As protein: CASSFGSKGNTIYF. The V and J genes are TRBV12-3 or TRBV12-4 and TRBJ1-3; D unclear. V gave up 3 bases and J gave up 4 bases, with 10 bases separating them. This CDR3 spans 14 amino acids.

This clonotype was recorded at least ten times. The chain is built from TRBV7-2 and TRBJ1-1, with 7 bases that match TRBD1. This CDR3 spans 14 amino acids. Germline values: CDR1 SGHTA, CDR2 FQGNSA. The J segment lost 0 bases and the V segment lost 3 bases, leaving 1 base of the junction unmatched. The CDR3 DNA follows: TGTGCCAGCAGCTTGGGACAGATGAACACTGAAGCTTTCTTT. This gives the protein CASSLGQMNTEAFF.

This clonotype was detected a few times. The V and J genes are TRBV9 and TRBJ2-3; TRBD1 agrees at 8 bases. V lost 3 bases and J lost 7; bases outside the gene matches: 4. Per the germline V gene, CDR1 is SGDLS and CDR2 is YYNGEE. The CDR3 runs 13 residues. DNA for the CDR3: TGTGCCAGCAGCGCCCAGGGGGCATATACGCAGTATTTT. It is translated as CASSAQGAYTQYF.

There are many counts of this clonotype. The CDR3 region has the DNA TGTGCCACCAGCATCCCTGACGCGGATACGCAGTATTTT. It is translated as CATSIPDADTQYF. The V gene is TRBV15, the J gene TRBJ2-3; D gene unclear. The V end was cut by 4 bases, the J end by 6 bases, with 11 bases between. The germline V gene encodes CDR1 LNHNV and CDR2 YYDKDF (reference sequence). The CDR3 has 13 residues.